This TCR beta chain came from a study of cytomegalovirus exposure and HLA in healthy donors. About the study: As released early, the data held 65 million to 90 million unique TCRs from HLA-typed donors.

Details on this clone: Antigen: not known.

Broader study findings: Listed as cytomegalovirus-associated were 150 to 200 TCR beta chains. It has been reported that TCR beta sequences accurately predicted the HLA-A and HLA-B alleles of most subjects.

The PCR had 60 Vbeta and 13 Jbeta primers. TCRdb keeps only in-frame clones here, not all; method: immunoSEQ multiplex PCR. The data contain about 82,000 clones, around 77% of them singletons. CDR1 SGHAT and CDR2 FQNNGV come from the germline V gene. The CDR3 is made up of 13 amino acids. The V end was cut by 0 bases, the J end by 3 bases, with 5 bases between. The V and J genes are TRBV11-2 and TRBJ1-1; no firm D call. The origin of this receptor is a man aged 50 or older in good health and CMV-seronegative. Sequenced sample: PBMCs. CDR3 nucleotide sequence: TGTGCCAGCAGCTTAGATCTCGACACTGAAGCTTTCTTT. Its protein product is CASSLDLDTEAFF.